The T cell receptor (beta chain) described here comes from a study of cytomegalovirus exposure and HLA in healthy donors (dated 2017 in TCRdb). Describing the broader study: An earlier analysis of 587 of the donors reported approximately 300 Gb of sequence data and around 120 million unique TCR beta sequences obtained from 180 million or so T cells. The study aimed to test whether signatures of past pathogen exposure could be identified by cataloging public T cell receptors. To decide whether each TCR beta V gene segment behaved as functional or pseudogenic, an earlier analysis of some 600 of the donors relied on high-throughput TCR beta sequencing. All discovery cohort repertoires had been generated on a single sequencing platform. On average, 235,054 unique TCR beta nucleotide sequences were sequenced per donor among several hundred genotyped donors of the cohort, with roughly 18% of those sequences being non-productive. Genome-wide SNP genotypes for about 65% of the 666 donors were used in a later genetic analysis, which treated that subset as a discovery cohort. Rather than drawing on any new phenotypic data, the later analysis identified candidate immune exposures from TCR beta sequences and the way those sequences occurred across donors. About 310 gigabases of sequencing data and some 85 million unique TCR sequences were included in an early release covering 550 to 800 HLA-typed donors. The genetic ancestry cluster associated with self-reported Caucasian donors included approximately 85% of the approximately 410 genotyped donors. The T cell repertoires of several hundred subjects were profiled by immunosequencing and related to cytomegalovirus serostatus. A later analysis re-analyzed previously published TCR beta repertoires from 650 to 800 donors and added high-resolution HLA genotyping to study TCR occurrence patterns. Donor age, sex, ethnicity and CMV serostatus were compiled alongside the repertoire data. Besides the first cohort of around 700 subjects, a separate validation cohort made up of over 100 different subjects was used. The study combined high-throughput TCR immunosequencing, statistical association of individual TCRs with disease status, and machine learning to predict cytomegalovirus infection status. Typing coverage varied by locus: roughly 629-640 donors for A, B, C, DRB1 and DQB1; under 550 for DQA1; nearly 610 for DPA1; approximately 450 for DPB1. Class I and class II HLA loci were covered by the typing at four-digit resolution. Four or five DR-DQ haplotypes were treated as single units for association and clustering because of strong linkage in the cohort.

Summary of the overall study and its limitations: Several of the top co-occurrence clusters appeared to be linked to parvovirus B19, influenza, CMV and Epstein-Barr virus, according to a later analysis. In this cohort, only TCR beta chains were sequenced, and detectable features were limited by the absence of alpha or paired-chain data. Three of the identified cytomegalovirus-associated TCR beta chains were confirmed in vitro to be specific for cytomegalovirus antigens. Immune exposure information for the cohort was limited to CMV serostatus. When HLA alleles, especially DR and DQ, strongly co-occurred, attributing TCR associations to individual alleles was difficult. In the study, some 160 TCR beta chains were listed as associated with cytomegalovirus. Because some donors lacked HLA typing at each locus, the association tests relied only on the typed subset. A later analysis found that most CMV-associated TCR beta chains appeared HLA-restricted, with HLA associations seemingly driven largely by CMV exposure. Compared with equally common non-associated chains, HLA-associated TCR beta chains in a later analysis were more clonally expanded and had lower generation probabilities. Seventeen rarely observed V segments, including chromosome 9 orphons, were excluded from the earlier analysis of approximately 600 of the donors because counts were too low. Roughly uniform sequencing depth across donors was assumed in presence/absence analyses, although this assumption may not hold. A later genetic analysis reported fewer N-insertions in productive TCRs among donors in an Asian-associated ancestry cluster than the roughly 720-donor mean. A further reported finding was that TCR beta sequences accurately predicted the HLA-A and HLA-B alleles for most subjects in the first cohort. In both the original and validation cohorts, the classifier was reported to diagnose cytomegalovirus status with high specificity and sensitivity. The sequencing pipeline was judged likely to have produced a cluster of highly shared sequence variants as a technical artifact. In a later analysis, the rate of TCR association differed among HLA loci, with DRB1 alleles having the most associated TCRs and HLA-C alleles having the fewest. An association between a missense DCLRE1C variant and V-gene and J-gene trimming of TCR beta chains was found in a later genetic analysis and replicated in an independent cohort. Correlated functional status among segregating V segments might be attributable to linkage disequilibrium, but an unknown experimental factor could not be ruled out. Most TCR sequences were seen in very few donors, while some public TCRs were found in many individuals. The authors suggested that the approach could potentially be extended to other disease states and immunological phenotypes. In a later analysis, around 15,000 TCR beta sequences were associated with specific HLA alleles at a false discovery rate of 0.05. In an earlier analysis of 587 of the donors, most TCR beta V segments appeared in productive rearrangements about 87% or about 30% of the time, broadly matching IMGT annotations.

The library was prepared using the immunoSEQ multiplex PCR assay. For the multiplex PCR, a mixture combining 60 forward primers for TCR Vbeta segments and 13 reverse primers for TCR Jbeta segments was used. The CDR3 region of rearranged TCR beta genes was amplified from genomic DNA by a multiplex PCR assay. On the Illumina HiSeq System, the amplified TCR beta libraries were sequenced as 87-base-pair reads. In the original analysis: A later analysis counted approximately 84 million unique TCR beta chains across the 550 to 700 repertoires, and 9.5 million to 11 million of these chains were shared by at least two donors. Raw reads were error-corrected and collapsed into unique sequences with a nearest-neighbor algorithm that merged closely related sequences to remove PCR and sequencing errors. CDR3 sequences were aligned to IMGT reference sequences to assign V, D and J gene segments. For a sequence to be retained, at least a six-nucleotide match to both a V gene segment and a J gene segment was required. Rearrangements were called productive when the CDR3 lacked stop codons and stayed in frame with V and J; all others were non-productive. CDR3 was defined by IMGT convention, running from the second conserved V-encoded cysteine to the conserved J-encoded phenylalanine. In an earlier analysis of around 540 of the donors, sequences lacking an unambiguous match to a single V gene segment were excluded. In an earlier analysis of approximately 590 of the donors, a V segment was called functional when productive rearrangements were above 56.7%, and segregating when the standard deviation between donors exceeded 5%. A statistical classification framework was developed to diagnose cytomegalovirus status using the catalog of TCR beta chain sequences. In a later analysis, V and J genes were assigned by comparing TCR nucleotide sequences against IMGT/GENE-DB human TR gene sequences. In a later analysis, CDR3 sequences and most-parsimonious VDJ recombination scenarios were assigned using the TCRdist pipeline. In a later analysis, each TCR beta chain was defined by its CDR3 amino acid sequence together with its V-gene family, and reads without a unique V-gene family were excluded. A later analysis removed 550 to 650 highly shared, low-generation-probability nucleotide sequences to deal with suspected cross-contamination and a sequencing artifact. A later analysis calculated a clonal expansion index for each public chain from normalized within-repertoire ranks of inferred template counts. In a later analysis, generation probabilities were computed with a VDJ recombination model fitted to out-of-frame rearrangements, and the resulting probabilities were checked against IGoR. Hypergeometric tests were used in a later analysis to score TCR-TCR, TCR-HLA and TCR-CMV co-occurrence, with a repertoire-size bias correction applied to the TCR pairs. False discovery rates were estimated in a later analysis by permuting HLA or CMV assignments 20 times. In a later analysis, co-occurring TCRs were grouped using DBSCAN, with TCRdist sequence similarity added in when clustering inside HLA-allele-positive subsets. For co-occurrence clustering, repertoires with fewer than 30,000 or more than 120,000 public chains were excluded, along with several repertoires with anomalous nucleotide sharing. In TCRdb, the immuneACCESS table is reduced to in-frame sequences with V and J assigned. These tables do not hold every clone; where another copy was compared, an unresolved V gene accounts for under half, and the others remain unexplained. For V, J and clone size, that table is used; D and trimming come from the DNA. The sample has just over 150,000 clones on record, around 80% of them singletons. The top ten hold around 2% of the sample.

The cohort comprised 710 or so healthy bone marrow donors. All cohort members were sampled while nominally healthy, although unrecorded immune exposures were likely present. The donor tested CMV seronegative, placing the donor among the approximately 360 seronegative members of the cohort. A peripheral blood sample was collected from each donor, and TCR beta sequencing was performed on peripheral blood mononuclear cells. The Qiagen DNeasy Blood Extraction Kit was used to extract genomic DNA from the blood cell samples. Turning to this clone: Its antigen remains undetermined. The record has no base qualities; no much larger clone is one base away.

The specimen sequenced was PBMCs. The receptor comes from a man aged 18 to 35 in good health and CMV-seronegative.

The sequenced DNA is TGTGCCAGCAGTTTGGGGGGGGCACAGATGGAGGCTTTCTTT. This sequence encodes CASSLGGAQMEAFF. This sequence uses TRBV28 and TRBJ1-1, with a tentative D gene TRBD1 over 6 matching bases. The CDR3 starts with the cysteine, ends with the phenylalanine, and has 14 residues. Just CDR3 DNA is preserved here, 42 bases in frame from base 1. Reading the germline V gene gives CDR1 MDHEN and CDR2 SYDVKM. V is shortened by 3 bases, J by 11 bases, and the region joining them spans 19 bases.